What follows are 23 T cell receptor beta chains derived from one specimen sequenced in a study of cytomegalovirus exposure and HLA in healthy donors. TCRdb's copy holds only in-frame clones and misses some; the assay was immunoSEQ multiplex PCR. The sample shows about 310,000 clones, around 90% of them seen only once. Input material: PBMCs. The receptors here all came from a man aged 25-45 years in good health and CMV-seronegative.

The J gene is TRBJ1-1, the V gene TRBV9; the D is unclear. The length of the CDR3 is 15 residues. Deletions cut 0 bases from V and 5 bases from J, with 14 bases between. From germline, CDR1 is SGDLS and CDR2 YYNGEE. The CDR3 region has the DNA TGTGCCAGCAGCGTAGTAAGAGTAAGGGAGACTGAAGCTTTCTTT. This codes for CASSVVRVRETEAFF. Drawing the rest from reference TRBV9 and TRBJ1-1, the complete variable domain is DSGVTQTPKHLITATGQRVTLRCSPRSGDLSVYWYQQSLDQGLQFLIQYYNGEERAKGNILERFSAQQFPDLHSELNLSSLELGDSALYFCASSVVRVRETEAFFGQGTRLTVV.

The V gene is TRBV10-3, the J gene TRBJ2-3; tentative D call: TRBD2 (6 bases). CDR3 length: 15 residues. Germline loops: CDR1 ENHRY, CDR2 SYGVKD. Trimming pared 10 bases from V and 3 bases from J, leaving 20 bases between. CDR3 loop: CATRAVEGWTDTQYF. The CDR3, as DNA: TGTGCCACCCGAGCGGTGGAGGGGTGGACAGATACGCAGTATTTT.

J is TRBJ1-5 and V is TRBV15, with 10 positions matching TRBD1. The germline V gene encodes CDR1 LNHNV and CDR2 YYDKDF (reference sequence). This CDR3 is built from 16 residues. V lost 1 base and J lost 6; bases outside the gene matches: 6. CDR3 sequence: CATSRASDRGSQPQHF. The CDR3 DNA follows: TGTGCCACCAGCAGAGCCTCGGACAGGGGGAGTCAGCCCCAGCATTTT.

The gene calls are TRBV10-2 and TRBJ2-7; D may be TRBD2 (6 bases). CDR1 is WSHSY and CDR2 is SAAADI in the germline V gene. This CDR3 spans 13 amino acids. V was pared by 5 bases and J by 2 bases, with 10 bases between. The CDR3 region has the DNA TGCGCCAGCAGTCCGGGACTTCCCTACGAGCAGTACTTC. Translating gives CASSPGLPYEQYF.

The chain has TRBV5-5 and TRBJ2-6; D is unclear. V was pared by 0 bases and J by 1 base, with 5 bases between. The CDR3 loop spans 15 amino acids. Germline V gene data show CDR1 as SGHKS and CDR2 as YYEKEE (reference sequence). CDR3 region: CASSLGGSGANVLTF. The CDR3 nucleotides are TGTGCCAGCAGCTTGGGCGGTTCTGGGGCCAACGTCCTGACTTTC.

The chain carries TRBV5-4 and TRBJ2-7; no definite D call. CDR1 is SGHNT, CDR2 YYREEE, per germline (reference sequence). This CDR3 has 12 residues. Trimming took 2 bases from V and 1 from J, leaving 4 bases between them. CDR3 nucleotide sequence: TGTGCCAGCAGCTTTCGGTCCTACGAGCAGTACTTC. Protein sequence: CASSFRSYEQYF.

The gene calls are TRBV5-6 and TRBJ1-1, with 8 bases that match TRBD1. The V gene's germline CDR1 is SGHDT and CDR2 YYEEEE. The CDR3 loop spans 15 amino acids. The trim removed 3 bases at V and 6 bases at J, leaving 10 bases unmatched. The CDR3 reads CASSSARTGFPEAFF. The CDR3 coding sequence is TGTGCCAGCAGCTCAGCCAGGACAGGGTTTCCTGAAGCTTTCTTT.

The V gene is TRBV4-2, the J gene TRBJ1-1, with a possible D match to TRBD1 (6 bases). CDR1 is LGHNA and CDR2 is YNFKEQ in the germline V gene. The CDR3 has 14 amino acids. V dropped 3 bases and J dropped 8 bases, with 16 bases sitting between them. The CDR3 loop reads CASSQGHRELEAFF. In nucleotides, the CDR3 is TGTGCCAGCAGCCAGGGACACAGGGAGCTAGAAGCTTTCTTT.

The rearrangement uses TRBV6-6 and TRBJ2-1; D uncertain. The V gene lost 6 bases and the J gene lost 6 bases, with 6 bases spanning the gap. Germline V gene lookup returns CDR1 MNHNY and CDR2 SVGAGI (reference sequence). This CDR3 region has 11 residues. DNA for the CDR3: TGTGCCAGCAGCCCCTTCAATGAGCAGTTCTTC. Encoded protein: CASSPFNEQFF.

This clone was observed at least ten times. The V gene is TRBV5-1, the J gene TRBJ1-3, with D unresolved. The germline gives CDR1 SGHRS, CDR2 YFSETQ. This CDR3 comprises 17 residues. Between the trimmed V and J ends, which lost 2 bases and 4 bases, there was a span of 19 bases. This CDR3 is CASSFLGERAEGNTIYF. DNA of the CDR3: TGCGCCAGCAGCTTTCTGGGTGAGAGGGCGGAAGGAAACACCATATATTTT.

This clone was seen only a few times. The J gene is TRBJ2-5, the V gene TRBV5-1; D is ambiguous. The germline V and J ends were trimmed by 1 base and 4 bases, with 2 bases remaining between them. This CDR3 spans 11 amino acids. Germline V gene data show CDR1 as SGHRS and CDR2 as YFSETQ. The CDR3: CASSLRETQYF. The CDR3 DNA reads TGCGCCAGCAGCTTGCGAGAGACCCAGTACTTC.

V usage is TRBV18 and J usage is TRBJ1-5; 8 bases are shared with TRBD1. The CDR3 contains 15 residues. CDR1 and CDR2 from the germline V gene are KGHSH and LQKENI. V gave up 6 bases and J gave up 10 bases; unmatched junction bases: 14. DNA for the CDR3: TGTGCCAGCTCCCCGACAGGGGACGGAGGGCTTCCCCAGCATTTT. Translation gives CASSPTGDGGLPQHF.

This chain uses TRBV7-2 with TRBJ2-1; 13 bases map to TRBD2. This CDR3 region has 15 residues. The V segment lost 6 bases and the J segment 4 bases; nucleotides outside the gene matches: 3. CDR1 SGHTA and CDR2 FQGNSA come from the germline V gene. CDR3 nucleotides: TGTGCCAGCAGACAACTAGCGGGGGGGTACAATGAGCAGTTCTTC. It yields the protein CASRQLAGGYNEQFF.

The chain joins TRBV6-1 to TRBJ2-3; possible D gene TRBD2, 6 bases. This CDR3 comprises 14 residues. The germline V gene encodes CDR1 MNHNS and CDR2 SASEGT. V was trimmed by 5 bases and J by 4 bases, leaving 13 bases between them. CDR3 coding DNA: TGTGCCAGCAGTCTCCGGGACTTACCAGATACGCAGTATTTT. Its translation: CASSLRDLPDTQYF.

Written as DNA, the CDR3 is TGTGCCAGCAACGGGGGGGTGACCTGGGAGCAGTACTTC. This gives the protein CASNGGVTWEQYF. V usage is TRBV6-5 and J usage is TRBJ2-7; 8 nucleotides line up with TRBD2. Germline CDR1 and CDR2: MNHEY and SVGAGI. This CDR3 is 13 amino acids long. The V segment lost 7 bases and the J segment 7 bases; nucleotides outside the gene matches: 9.

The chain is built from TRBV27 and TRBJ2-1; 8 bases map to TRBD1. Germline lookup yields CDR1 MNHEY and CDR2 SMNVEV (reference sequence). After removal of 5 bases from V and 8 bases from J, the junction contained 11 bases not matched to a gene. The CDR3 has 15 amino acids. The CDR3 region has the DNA TGTGCCAGCAGTATGACAGGGGCCGCGAGGGATGAGCAGTTCTTC. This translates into CASSMTGAARDEQFF.

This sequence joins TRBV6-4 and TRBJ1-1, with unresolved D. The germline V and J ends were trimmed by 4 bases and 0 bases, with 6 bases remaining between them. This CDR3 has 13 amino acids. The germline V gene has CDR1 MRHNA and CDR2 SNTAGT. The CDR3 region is CASSAEMNTEAFF. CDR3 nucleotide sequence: TGTGCCAGCAGTGCTGAGATGAACACTGAAGCTTTCTTT.

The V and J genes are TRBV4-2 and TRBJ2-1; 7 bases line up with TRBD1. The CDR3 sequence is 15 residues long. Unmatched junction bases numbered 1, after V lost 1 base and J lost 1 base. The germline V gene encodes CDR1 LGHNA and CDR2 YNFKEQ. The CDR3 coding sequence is TGTGCCAGCAGCCAAGGACAGGGATCCTACAATGAGCAGTTCTTC. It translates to CASSQGQGSYNEQFF.

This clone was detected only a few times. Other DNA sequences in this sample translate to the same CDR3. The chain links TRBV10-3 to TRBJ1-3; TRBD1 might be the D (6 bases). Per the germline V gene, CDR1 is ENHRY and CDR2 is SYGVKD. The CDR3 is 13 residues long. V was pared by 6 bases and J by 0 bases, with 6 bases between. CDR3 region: CAIRDSSGNTIYF. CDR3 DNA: TGTGCCATCAGGGACAGCTCTGGAAACACCATATATTTT.

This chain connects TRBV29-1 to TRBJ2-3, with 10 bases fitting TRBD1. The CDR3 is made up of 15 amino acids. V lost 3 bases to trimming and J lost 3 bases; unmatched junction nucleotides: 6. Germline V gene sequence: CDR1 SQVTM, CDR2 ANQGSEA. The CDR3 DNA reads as TGCAGCGTTGAGGGGACAGGGGTTGCGACAGATACGCAGTATTTT. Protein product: CSVEGTGVATDTQYF.

DNA for the CDR3: TGTGCCAGCTCTACCCAGGGGGCATCCTATAATTCACCCCTCCACTTT. Encoded protein: CASSTQGASYNSPLHF. V and J are TRBV18 and TRBJ1-6, with 8 bases aligning to TRBD1. Germline loops: CDR1 KGHSH, CDR2 LQKENI. The J segment lost 1 base and the V segment lost 6 bases, leaving 5 bases of the junction unmatched. The CDR3 spans 16 residues.

This CDR3 is CASSQAGGRNEQFF. CDR3 bases: TGCGCCAGCAGCCAAGCGGGGGGGCGAAATGAGCAGTTCTTC. The rearrangement joins TRBV4-3 to TRBJ2-1; TRBD2 aligns across 8 bases. CDR1 and CDR2 from the germline V gene are LGHNA and YSLEER. The CDR3 has 14 amino acids. The trim removed 1 base at V and 7 bases at J, leaving 3 bases unmatched.

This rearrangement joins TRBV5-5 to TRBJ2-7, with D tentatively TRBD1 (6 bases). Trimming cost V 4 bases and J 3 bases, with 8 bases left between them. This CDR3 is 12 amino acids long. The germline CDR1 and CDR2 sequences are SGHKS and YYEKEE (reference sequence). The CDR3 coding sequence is TGTGCCAGCAGCCACAGGGTCTACGAGCAGTACTTC. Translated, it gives CASSHRVYEQYF. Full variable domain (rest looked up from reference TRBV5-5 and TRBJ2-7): DAGVTQSPTHLIKTRGQQVTLRCSPISGHKSVSWYQQVLGQGPQFIFQYYEKEERGRGNFPDRFSARQFPNYSSELNVNALLLGDSALYLCASSHRVYEQYFGPGTRLTVT.